This TCR beta chain comes out of a study of blood T cell repertoires in COVID-19. The wider study: In each case, the material was cDNA or gDNA derived from T cells, B-cell-depleted T cells, or PBMCs.

Method: immunoSEQ multiplex PCR; TCRdb's copy keeps in-frame clones and lacks some. Seen here are 250,000 to 300,000 clones, about 88% observed once, and the top ten hold roughly 13%. The CDR3 is made up of 17 amino acids. CDR1 is SGDLS and CDR2 is YYNGEE in the germline V gene. The ends lost 4 bases at V and 1 base at J; junction bases unmatched: 13. The Seattle site enrolled patients during active infection and followed them longitudinally. This TCR was sampled from a woman in her 70s with COVID-19, enrolled during active disease. The chain has TRBV9 and TRBJ1-1; TRBD1 matches at 7 bases. Sequencing was carried out using peripheral blood. The CDR3 DNA sequence: TGTGCCAGCAGCCGCGCCGGGAGGGACAGCCAGAACACTGAAGCTTTCTTT. Translated: CASSRAGRDSQNTEAFF.